The present T cell receptor beta chain was sequenced within a study of early T cells in non-severe SARS-CoV-2 infection. About the study: With bulk RNA from unsorted whole blood as input, sequencing yielded unpaired chains.

The germline gives CDR1 MDHEN, CDR2 SYDVKM. J was trimmed by 3 bases and V by 11 bases; bases with no gene match: 9. This CDR3 spans 14 amino acids. Study-level points and caveats: Database matching using VDJdb favored anti-spike CD8 responses, with private and CD4 specificities left missing.

Individual cDNA molecules carried attached unique molecular identifiers. MiXCR, run by TCRdb on the 5' RACE reads, gives a single entry per CDR3 protein. The sample yields more than 60,000 distinct CDR3 sequences, approximately 13% seen once. On this clonotype: Its antigen remains unidentified.

This chain uses TRBV28 with TRBJ2-2; 7 bases are a match to TRBD1. The sequence came from an adult who was a healthcare worker with PCR-confirmed SARS-CoV-2 infection or an uninfected control (not recorded which). The sample taken for sequencing was whole blood. The CDR3 protein is CALQGLKYTGELFF. The DNA for the CDR3 is TGTGCCCTACAGGGGTTGAAATACACCGGGGAGCTGTTTTTT.